Below, 27 T cell receptor beta chains from the same sample are listed, as sequenced in a study of spatial heterogeneity in lung cancer. Time point here: blood at routine non-recurrence follow-up after resection. In TCRdb, the 5' RACE reads were re-called with MiXCR into one record per CDR3 protein. In the table there are some 4,500 distinct CDR3 sequences, approximately 24% of which are singletons. Sequencing was performed on PBMCs, taken at follow-up. These receptors all come from a male donor with early-stage non-small cell lung cancer.

This clonotype appeared many times. This rearrangement joins TRBV7-9 to TRBJ2-3; 7 bases map to TRBD2. The CDR3 has 17 amino acids. Germline CDR1 is SEHNR and CDR2 is FQNEAQ (reference sequence). The ends lost 4 bases at V and 6 bases at J; junction bases unmatched: 16. The CDR3 DNA follows: TGTGCCAGCAGCTCCACGAGGGCTAGTCTGGGGGGGGATACGCAGTATTTT. Encoded protein: CASSSTRASLGGDTQYF.

The chain links TRBV20-1 to TRBJ1-2, with D hard to call. Between the trimmed V and J ends, which lost 1 base and 3 bases, there was a span of 12 bases. The length of the CDR3 is 14 residues. In germline, CDR1 is DFQATT, CDR2 SNEGSKA (reference sequence). CDR3 amino acids: CSARAQDGDYGYTF. The CDR3 DNA follows: TGCAGTGCTAGAGCTCAGGACGGGGACTATGGCTACACCTTC.

The chain combines TRBV9 with TRBJ1-1; TRBD1 matches 10 bases. The CDR3 contains 14 residues. Looked up from germline, CDR1 is SGDLS and CDR2 is YYNGEE. The ends lost 3 bases at V and 3 bases at J; junction bases unmatched: 2. CDR3 in amino acids: CASSGDRGHTEAFF. The CDR3 nucleotides are TGTGCCAGCAGCGGGGACAGGGGTCACACTGAAGCTTTCTTT.

V is TRBV11-2 and J is TRBJ1-1, with D tentatively TRBD1 (6 bases). V lost 2 bases and J 12 bases, leaving 13 bases between the germline ends. The CDR3 contains 12 residues. Germline V gene lookup returns CDR1 SGHAT and CDR2 FQNNGV. This CDR3 reads CASSLIPGGPFF. The CDR3, as DNA: TGTGCCAGCAGCTTAATTCCGGGGGGGCCTTTCTTT.

This clonotype is termed large (0.1 to 1%). The chain links TRBV27 to TRBJ2-3; D call uncertain. V was pared by 2 bases and J by 6 bases, with 24 bases between. CDR1 and CDR2 (germline): MNHEY, SMNVEV (reference sequence). The CDR3 is made up of 18 amino acids. The CDR3: CASSLIPGRGQLLDTQYF. The CDR3 DNA sequence: TGTGCCAGCAGTTTAATCCCCGGGCGTGGGCAGCTTTTGGATACGCAGTATTTT.

This clonotype has a handful of counts. The chain joins TRBV7-6 to TRBJ2-7; TRBD2 agrees at 7 bases. The CDR3 runs to 15 residues. Germline trimming cut 1 base from V and 0 bases from J; bases unmatched to any gene: 3. CDR1 and CDR2 from the germline V gene are SGHVS and FNYEAQ. The DNA for the CDR3 is TGTGCCAGCAGCTTAGGGGGGGGTAGCTCCTACGAGCAGTACTTC. It translates to CASSLGGGSSYEQYF. Drawing the rest from reference TRBV7-6 and TRBJ2-7, the complete variable domain is GAGVSQSPRYKVTKRGQDVALRCDPISGHVSLYWYRQALGQGPEFLTYFNYEAQQDKSGLPNDRFSAERPEGSISTLTIQRTEQRDSAMYRCASSLGGGSSYEQYFGPGTRLTVT.

In this sample, this clonotype turned up a few times. The chain uses TRBV4-3 and TRBJ2-1; 13 bases are shared with TRBD2. Germline lookup yields CDR1 LGHNA and CDR2 YSLEER. The length of the CDR3 is 16 residues. After removal of 4 bases from V and 10 bases from J, the junction contained 10 bases not matched to a gene. In DNA, the CDR3 is TGCGCCAGCAGCCCGACAACTAGCGGGGGGGCAGGCGAGCAGTTCTTC. Residues: CASSPTTSGGAGEQFF.

This clonotype was seen only a few times. This chain uses TRBV6-9 with TRBJ1-2, with a tentative D call TRBD1 (6 bases). CDR1 is MNHGY, CDR2 SVAAGI, per germline. This CDR3 spans 13 amino acids. The V and J ends lost 11 bases and 4 bases respectively, with 17 bases between them. The CDR3 bases are TGTGCCCTACGATTCGGGACAATCTATGGCTACACCTTC. Residues: CALRFGTIYGYTF.

The V gene is TRBV29-1, the J gene TRBJ1-3, with D uncertain. This CDR3 contains 14 residues. In germline, CDR1 is SQVTM, CDR2 ANQGSEA. V was pared by 5 bases and J by 0 bases, with 11 bases between. CDR3 in DNA: TGCAGCGTTACTCCCGACACCTCTGGAAACACCATATATTTT. Its protein product is CSVTPDTSGNTIYF. Variable domain in full (rest from reference TRBV29-1 and TRBJ1-3): SAVISQKPSRDICQRGTSLTIQCQVDSQVTMMFWYRQQPGQSLTLIATANQGSEATYESGFVIDKFPISRPNLTFSTLTVSNMSPEDSSIYLCSVTPDTSGNTIYFGEGSWLTVV.

CDR3 nucleotide sequence: TGTGCCAGCAGCGTAGGGCTCCAGCGGGAACGAGAGCAGTACTTC. This sequence encodes CASSVGLQREREQYF. The J gene is TRBJ2-7, the V gene TRBV9; TRBD2 aligns across 7 bases. CDR1 is SGDLS and CDR2 is YYNGEE in the germline V gene. This CDR3 has 15 residues. V was pared by 0 bases and J by 7 bases, with 10 bases of the junction left unmatched. The variable domain in full, with the rest retrieved from reference TRBV9 and TRBJ2-7, is DSGVTQTPKHLITATGQRVTLRCSPRSGDLSVYWYQQSLDQGLQFLIQYYNGEERAKGNILERFSAQQFPDLHSELNLSSLELGDSALYFCASSVGLQREREQYFGPGTRLTVT.

The chain recombines TRBV7-9 with TRBJ2-5; 8 positions match TRBD1. After removal of 3 bases from V and 5 bases from J, the junction contained 14 bases not matched to a gene. Germline V gene sequence: CDR1 SEHNR, CDR2 FQNEAQ (reference sequence). The CDR3 runs to 17 residues. CDR3 residues: CASSFSRQGPLVETQYF. In DNA, the CDR3 is TGTGCCAGCAGCTTCTCCCGACAGGGGCCCCTAGTGGAGACCCAGTACTTC.

This clonotype appeared a few times. The chain combines TRBV10-3 with TRBJ1-6, with D uncertain. The V gene lost 2 bases and the J gene lost 9 bases, with 8 bases spanning the gap. The CDR3 has 13 residues. Looked up from germline, CDR1 is ENHRY and CDR2 is SYGVKD. CDR3 sequence reads: CAISEGTISPLHF. The CDR3 region has the DNA TGTGCCATCAGTGAGGGCACCATTTCACCCCTCCACTTT.

This clonotype ranks as large. This chain links TRBV7-9 with TRBJ1-2; D is uncertain. CDR1 is SEHNR and CDR2 is FQNEAQ in the germline V gene (reference sequence). CDR3 length equals 14 residues. The ends were cut back, 7 bases at V and 2 bases at J, with 14 bases in the middle. In nucleotides, the CDR3 is TGTGCCAGCACGCTGGGAGGGCTCAACTATGGCTACACCTTC. Translated: CASTLGGLNYGYTF. Based on the CDR3 plus reference TRBV7-9 and TRBJ1-2, the full variable domain is DTGVSQNPRHKITKRGQNVTFRCDPISEHNRLYWYRQTLGQGPEFLTYFQNEAQLEKSRLLSDRFSAERPKGSFSTLEIQRTEQGDSAMYLCASTLGGLNYGYTFGSGTRLTVV.

This clonotype was picked up one time. V gene TRBV20-1 combines with J gene TRBJ2-5, with 7 bases aligning to TRBD2. V was clipped by 8 bases and J by 3 bases; unmatched bases: 3. The CDR3 runs to 11 residues. Germline loops: CDR1 DFQATT, CDR2 SNEGSKA (reference sequence). The CDR3 DNA is TGCAGTCCGGGAGGAGAAGAGACCCAGTACTTC. Translation: CSPGGEETQYF.

This clonotype has ten or more counts. V is TRBV11-2 and J is TRBJ1-2, with D perhaps matching TRBD1 (5 bases). The CDR3 covers 12 residues. V was pared by 1 base and J by 8 bases, with 8 bases between. Per the germline V gene, CDR1 is SGHAT and CDR2 is FQNNGV. CDR3 bases: TGTGCCAGCAGCTTAGCAGGGAGGGGCTACACCTTC. Protein product: CASSLAGRGYTF. The full variable domain, completed using reference TRBV11-2 and TRBJ1-2, is EAGVAQSPRYKIIEKRQSVAFWCNPISGHATLYWYQQILGQGPKLLIQFQNNGVVDDSQLPKDRFSAERLKGVDSTLKIQPAKLEDSAVYLCASSLAGRGYTFGSGTRLTVV.

A few counts support this clonotype. The chain has TRBV5-1 and TRBJ2-3, with no clear D. The ends were cut back, 2 bases at V and 6 bases at J, with 25 bases in the middle. The CDR3 consists of 18 residues. Germline V lookup: CDR1 SGHRS, CDR2 YFSETQ. CDR3 DNA: TGCGCCAGCAGCTTTGCCCGTTCCCGGGCCTTGGAGCAGGATACGCAGTATTTT. Translation gives CASSFARSRALEQDTQYF.

Relative to its sample, this clonotype is medium-sized (0.01 to 0.1%). The chain combines TRBV11-2 with TRBJ2-7; TRBD1 is a possible D gene (6 bases). Trimming cost V 2 bases and J 6 bases, with 14 bases left between them. Germline-derived CDR1 and CDR2 are SGHAT and FQNNGV. This CDR3 is built from 14 residues. The CDR3 sequence: CASSLWAGEFEQYF. CDR3 nucleotide sequence: TGTGCCAGCAGCTTATGGGCAGGGGAATTCGAGCAGTACTTC.

The table lists this clonotype with a few counts. The chain carries TRBV12-3 or TRBV12-4 and TRBJ1-4; D is possibly TRBD1 (5 bases). The V end lost 5 bases, the J end lost 2 bases, and 24 bases lay between the germline ends. CDR3 length: 19 residues. In DNA form, the CDR3 reads TGTGCCAGCAGTGCCCGGGGCACTTGGGTTCAGCGGACTAATGAAAAACTGTTTTTT. It specifies CASSARGTWVQRTNEKLFF.

This clonotype is classed as medium-sized. The chain is built from TRBV18 and TRBJ2-7; D gene ambiguous. Germline loops: CDR1 KGHSH, CDR2 LQKENI. V shed 3 bases and J shed 0 bases, with 9 bases lying between them. CDR3 size: 14 residues. In nucleotides, the CDR3 is TGTGCCAGCTCACCCGATAGAGACTCCTACGAGCAGTACTTC. Residues: CASSPDRDSYEQYF.

This clonotype was seen more than once but under ten times. The chain joins TRBV10-2 to TRBJ2-3; 14 bases agree with TRBD2. The germline V gene encodes CDR1 WSHSY and CDR2 SAAADI. The V and J ends lost 7 bases and 4 bases, in that order; junction bases with no gene match: 4. CDR3 length equals 15 residues. CDR3: CASKGLAGVADTQYF. The CDR3 bases are TGCGCCAGCAAGGGACTAGCGGGAGTAGCAGATACGCAGTATTTT.

This clonotype came up a few times. The chain is built from TRBV7-2 and TRBJ2-7; 12 bases fit TRBD2. Germline-derived CDR1 and CDR2 are SGHTA and FQGNSA. V lost 5 bases to trimming and J lost 1 base; unmatched junction nucleotides: 6. The CDR3 length is 16 residues. The CDR3 region is CASSESTSGGSYEQYF. In DNA, the CDR3 is TGTGCCAGCAGCGAATCGACTAGCGGGGGATCCTACGAGCAGTACTTC.

This clonotype was counted a few times. The chain recombines TRBV10-3 with TRBJ1-3; unclear D gene. From germline, CDR1 is ENHRY and CDR2 SYGVKD. Trimming took 7 bases from V and 3 from J, leaving 10 bases between them. CDR3 size: 13 residues. The CDR3 DNA is TGTGCCATCACGATGCAGGATGGAAACACCATATATTTT. This encodes CAITMQDGNTIYF.

Sample share makes this clonotype medium-sized. The genes are TRBV29-1 and TRBJ2-3, with TRBD2 matching 7 bases. Germline V gene sequence: CDR1 SQVTM, CDR2 ANQGSEA. This CDR3 has 15 residues. The V gene end was trimmed by 4 bases and the J gene end by 0 bases; junction bases not matched to a gene: 7. CDR3 in DNA: TGCAGCGTTGTTCCCCTAGCGGCAAGCACAGATACGCAGTATTTT. Translation: CSVVPLAASTDTQYF.

V is TRBV20-1 and J is TRBJ2-5; 7 bases match TRBD1. Losses at the gene ends were 5 bases for V and 5 bases for J; bases not matched to a gene: 11. The CDR3 has 14 residues. CDR1 DFQATT and CDR2 SNEGSKA come from the germline V gene (reference sequence). The CDR3 DNA sequence: TGCAGTGCTTCCGACAGGGCTACTCCCGAGACCCAGTACTTC. This gives the protein CSASDRATPETQYF.

This chain joins TRBV28 and TRBJ2-1; the match to TRBD1 covers 7 bases. The V segment lost 8 bases and the J segment 0 bases; nucleotides outside the gene matches: 4. The CDR3 spans 14 residues. From germline, CDR1 is MDHEN and CDR2 SYDVKM. The CDR3 nucleotides read TGTGCCAGCTACAGGGGAGTCTCCTACAATGAGCAGTTCTTC. Translating gives CASYRGVSYNEQFF.

This clonotype was recorded a few times. V usage is TRBV12-3 or TRBV12-4 and J usage is TRBJ1-1; TRBD1 matches at 7 bases. V lost 2 bases to trimming and J lost 7 bases; unmatched junction nucleotides: 7. The CDR3 is 14 amino acids. CDR3 bases: TGTGCCAGCAGTTTACAACAGGGGATGGTTGAAGCTTTCTTT. This translates into CASSLQQGMVEAFF.

This clonotype was seen ten or more times. V usage is TRBV7-2 and J usage is TRBJ2-7; tentative D call: TRBD2 (6 bases). V was pared by 6 bases and J by 6 bases, with 15 bases between. Germline V gene lookup returns CDR1 SGHTA and CDR2 FQGNSA. The CDR3 runs to 13 residues. CDR3: CASREGPSSEQYF. Here the CDR3 DNA reads TGTGCCAGCAGGGAGGGCCCCAGCAGCGAGCAGTACTTC.